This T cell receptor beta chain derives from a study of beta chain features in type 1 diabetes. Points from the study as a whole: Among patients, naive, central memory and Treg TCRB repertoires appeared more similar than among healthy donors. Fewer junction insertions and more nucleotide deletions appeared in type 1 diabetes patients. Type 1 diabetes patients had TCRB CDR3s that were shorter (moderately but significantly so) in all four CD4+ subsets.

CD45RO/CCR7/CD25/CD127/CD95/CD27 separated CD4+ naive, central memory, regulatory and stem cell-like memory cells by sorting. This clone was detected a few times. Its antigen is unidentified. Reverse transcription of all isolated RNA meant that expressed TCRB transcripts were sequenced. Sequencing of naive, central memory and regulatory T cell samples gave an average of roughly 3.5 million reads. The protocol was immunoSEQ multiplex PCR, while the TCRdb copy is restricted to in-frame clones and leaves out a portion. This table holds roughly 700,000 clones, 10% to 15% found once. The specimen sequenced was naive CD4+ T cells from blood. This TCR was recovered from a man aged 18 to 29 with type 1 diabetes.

DNA of the CDR3: TGCGCCAGCAGCCCCGAGGGCGGGGGGCCCGCCCAAGAGACCCAGTACTTC. It encodes CASSPEGGGPAQETQYF. J is TRBJ2-5 and V is TRBV5-1, with 8 bases matching TRBD2. The CDR3 extends over 17 amino acids. Germline V CDR1 and CDR2: SGHRS, YFSETQ. V lost 4 bases to trimming and J lost 1 base; unmatched junction nucleotides: 12.